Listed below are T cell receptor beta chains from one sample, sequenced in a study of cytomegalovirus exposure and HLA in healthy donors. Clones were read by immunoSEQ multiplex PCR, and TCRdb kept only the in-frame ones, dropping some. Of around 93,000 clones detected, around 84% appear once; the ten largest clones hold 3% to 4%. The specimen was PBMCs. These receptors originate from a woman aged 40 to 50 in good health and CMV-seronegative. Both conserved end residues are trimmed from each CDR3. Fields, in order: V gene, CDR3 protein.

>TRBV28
ASTYLRRGVSGYT
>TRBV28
ASSSFSLNTEAF
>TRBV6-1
ASNGQGAVREAQY
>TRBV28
ASSQLAGRQETQY
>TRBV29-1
SVVGRETQY
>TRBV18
ASSPSGTGGYNEQF
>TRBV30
AFRSGRKNIQY
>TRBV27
ASSLKAQRTQY
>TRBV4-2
ASSLRGGNTGELF
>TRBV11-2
ASSKTVGEPQH
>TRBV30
AWSRAGTSGRANTGELF
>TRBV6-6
ASILWGVNTEAF
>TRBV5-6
ASTFFVGQGKNYGYT
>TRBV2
ASSKGVTYEQY
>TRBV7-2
ASSNPGQGFNEQF
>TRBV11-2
ASSRGPTSNEQY
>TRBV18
ASSPRGVSGNTIY
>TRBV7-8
ASSLAGQGEKQY
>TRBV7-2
ASSILSGRPPREQY
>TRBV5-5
ASSPGQGRRPQH
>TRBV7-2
ASSEGTTSYNEQF
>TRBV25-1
ASSAGVWETQY
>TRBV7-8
ASSLATGEVRTDTQY
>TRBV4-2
ASSQEPGQGRYAQY
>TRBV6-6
ASRRTSGGGDTQY
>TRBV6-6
ASSFAGQRTDYEQY
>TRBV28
ASSFKRAGGYT
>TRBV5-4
ASSLGLAYNEQF
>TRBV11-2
ASSLLAGGPYNEQF
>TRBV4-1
ASSQDWGVADSYEQY
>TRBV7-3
ASSLTGLNEQF
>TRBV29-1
SGVGRGNTEAF
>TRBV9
ASSVSGRSNEQY
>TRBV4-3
ASSPVLSRATEAF
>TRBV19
ASSIAGGANVLT
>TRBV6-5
ASSSGVNTGELF
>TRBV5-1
ASSPGDTDTQY
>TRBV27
ASSLSGISGEQY
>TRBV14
ASSRDRGYGYT
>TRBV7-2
ASSATVNTGELF
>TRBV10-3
ATAGTGDYEQY
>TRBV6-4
ASSDSEGAEAF
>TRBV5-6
ASSPDRGPGANVLT
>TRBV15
ATCPSGRAETQY
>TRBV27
ASSMFRDRANEQF
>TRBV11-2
ASSLDPGMAEQF
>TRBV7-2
ASSSQATGANVLT
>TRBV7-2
ASSYPQGANTEAF